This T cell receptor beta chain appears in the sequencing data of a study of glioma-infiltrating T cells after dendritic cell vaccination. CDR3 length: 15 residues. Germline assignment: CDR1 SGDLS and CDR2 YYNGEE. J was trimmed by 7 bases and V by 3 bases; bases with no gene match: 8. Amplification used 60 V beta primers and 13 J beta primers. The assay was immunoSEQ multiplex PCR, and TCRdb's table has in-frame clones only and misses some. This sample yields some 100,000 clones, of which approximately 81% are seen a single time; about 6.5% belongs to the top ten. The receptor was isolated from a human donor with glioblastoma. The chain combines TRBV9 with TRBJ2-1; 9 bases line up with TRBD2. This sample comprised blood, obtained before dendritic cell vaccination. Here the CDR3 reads CASSGGLAKFNEQFF. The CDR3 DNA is TGTGCCAGCAGCGGGGGACTAGCCAAGTTTAATGAGCAGTTCTTC.